This T cell receptor beta chain was captured by sequencing in a study of cytotoxic CD8 clonotypes in ibrutinib-treated CLL. Study at large: Enrolment comprised 11 relapsed/refractory and around 15 treatment-naive patients; some 18 were IGHV unmutated. Study findings and constraints: The clonality rise at ibrutinib response reflected private clonotype expansion.

On this clone: Antigen unknown.

Trimming removed 2 bases from V and 4 bases from J, with 17 bases in between. In germline, CDR1 is MNHNS, CDR2 SASEGT. The CDR3 totals 16 residues. The intended depth for sequencing was 1 in 200,000 to 1 in 1 million T cells. The method was immunoSEQ multiplex PCR; TCRdb's version includes in-frame clones alone and lacks a portion of them. The data contain 150,000 to 200,000 clones, roughly 90% of them seen just once; the ten biggest clones take up roughly 3%. The sequences come from PBMCs, collected at disease progression, from a patient treated with ibrutinib. The TCR originated in a human donor with chronic lymphocytic leukemia. The chain joins TRBV6-1 to TRBJ1-1; D ambiguous. This chain's CDR3 is CASSESLAARATEAFF. In DNA, the CDR3 is TGTGCCAGCAGTGAATCCCTTGCAGCGAGGGCCACTGAAGCTTTCTTT.